The clone carrying this T cell receptor beta chain was detected many times. Its antigen is still unknown. This sample was included in a study of CD8 T cells in ankylosing spondylitis. Study-wide results and limits: It was reported that disease-linked clones were significantly enriched in matched ankylosing spondylitis synovial fluid.

MiXCR was run by TCRdb on the 5' RACE reads, yielding one entry per CDR3 protein. The sample consists of 200,000 to 250,000 distinct CDR3 sequences, 25% to 30% of them appearing once. With V trimmed by 6 bases and J by 5 bases, 9 bases remained unmatched. CDR3 length: 14 amino acids. The receptor was derived from a male donor with ankylosing spondylitis or in good health (not recorded which). V gene TRBV12-3 or TRBV12-4 combines with J gene TRBJ1-1; the match to TRBD1 covers 7 bases. Sequencing input: blood, either unsorted or a sorted T cell fraction (not recorded which). The CDR3 sequence is CASSPPRDRTEAFF. As DNA, the CDR3 is TGTGCCAGCAGCCCACCCCGGGACAGAACTGAAGCTTTCTTT.